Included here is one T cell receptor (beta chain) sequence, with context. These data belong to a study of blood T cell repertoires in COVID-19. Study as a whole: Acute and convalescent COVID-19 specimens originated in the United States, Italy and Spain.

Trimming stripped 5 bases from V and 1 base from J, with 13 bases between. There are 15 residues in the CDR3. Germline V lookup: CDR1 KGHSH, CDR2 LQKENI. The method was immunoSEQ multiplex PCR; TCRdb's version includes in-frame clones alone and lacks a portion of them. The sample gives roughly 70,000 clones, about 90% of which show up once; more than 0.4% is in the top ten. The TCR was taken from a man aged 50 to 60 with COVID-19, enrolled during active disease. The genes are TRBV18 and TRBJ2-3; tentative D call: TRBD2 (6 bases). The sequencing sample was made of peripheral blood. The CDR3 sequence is CASSNAGLRTDTQYF. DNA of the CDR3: TGTGCCAGCTCAAACGCGGGACTTCGCACAGATACGCAGTATTTT.